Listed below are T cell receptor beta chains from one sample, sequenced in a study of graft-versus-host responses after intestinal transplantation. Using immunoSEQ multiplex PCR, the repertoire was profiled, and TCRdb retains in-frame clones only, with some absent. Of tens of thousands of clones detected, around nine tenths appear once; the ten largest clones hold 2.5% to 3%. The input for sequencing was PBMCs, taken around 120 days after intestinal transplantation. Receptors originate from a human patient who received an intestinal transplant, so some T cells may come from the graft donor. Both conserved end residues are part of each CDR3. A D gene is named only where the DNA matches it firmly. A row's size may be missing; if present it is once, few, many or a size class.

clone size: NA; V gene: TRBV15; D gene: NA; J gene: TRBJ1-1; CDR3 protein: CATSRDLSGRTSPEAFF; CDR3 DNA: TGTGCCACCAGCAGAGATCTAAGCGGACGGACCTCGCCTGAAGCTTTCTTT
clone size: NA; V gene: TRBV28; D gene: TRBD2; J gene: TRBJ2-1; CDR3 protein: CASSLLAGVNEQFF; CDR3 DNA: TGTGCCAGCAGTTTACTAGCGGGAGTCAATGAGCAGTTCTTC
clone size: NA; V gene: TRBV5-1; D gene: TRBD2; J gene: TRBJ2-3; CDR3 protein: CASSSRLAGVTDTQYF; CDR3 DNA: TGCGCCAGCAGCTCAAGACTAGCGGGGGTAACAGATACGCAGTATTTT
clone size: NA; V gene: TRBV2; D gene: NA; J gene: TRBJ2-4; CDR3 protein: CAISPGTPNIQYF; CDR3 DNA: TGTGCCATATCCCCCGGGACACCAAACATTCAGTACTTC
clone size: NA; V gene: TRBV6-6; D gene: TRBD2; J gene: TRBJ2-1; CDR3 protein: CASSPGTSDANEQFF; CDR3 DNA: TGTGCCAGCAGCCCCGGGACTAGCGACGCAAATGAGCAGTTCTTC
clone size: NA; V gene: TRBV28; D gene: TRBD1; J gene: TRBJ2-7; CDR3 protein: CASSSDRVGVYEQYF; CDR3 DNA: TGTGCCAGCAGTTCCGACAGGGTGGGAGTCTACGAGCAGTACTTC
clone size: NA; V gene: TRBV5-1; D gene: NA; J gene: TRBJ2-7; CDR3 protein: CASSLYGEQYF; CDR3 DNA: TGCGCCAGCAGCTTGTACGGGGAGCAGTACTTC
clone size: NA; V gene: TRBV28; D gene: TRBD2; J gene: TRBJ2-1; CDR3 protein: CASTRAGVDEQFF; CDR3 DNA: TGTGCTTCGACCAGAGCGGGAGTGGATGAGCAGTTCTTC
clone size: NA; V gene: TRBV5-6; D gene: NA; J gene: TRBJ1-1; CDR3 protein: CASSWDGNTEAFF; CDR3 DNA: TGTGCCAGCAGCTGGGACGGGAACACTGAAGCTTTCTTT
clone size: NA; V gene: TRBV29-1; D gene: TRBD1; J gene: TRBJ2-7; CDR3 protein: CSVDKWAGGRNEQYF; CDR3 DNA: TGCAGCGTTGACAAATGGGCAGGGGGCCGGAACGAGCAGTACTTC
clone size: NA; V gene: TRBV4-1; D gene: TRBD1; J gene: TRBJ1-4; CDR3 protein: CASSPWDRWGEKLFF; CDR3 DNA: TGCGCCAGCAGCCCCTGGGACAGGTGGGGGGAAAAACTGTTTTTT
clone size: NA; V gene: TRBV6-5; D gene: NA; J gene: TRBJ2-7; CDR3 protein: CASSYSVGAYEQYF; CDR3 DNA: TGTGCCAGCAGTTACTCGGTCGGCGCATACGAGCAGTACTTC
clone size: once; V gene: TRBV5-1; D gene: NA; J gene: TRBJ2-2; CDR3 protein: CASSLGQNTGELFF; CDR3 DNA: TGCGCCAGCAGCCTGGGACAGAACACCGGGGAGCTGTTTTTT
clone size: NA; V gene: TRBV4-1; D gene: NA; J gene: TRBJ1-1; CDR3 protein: CASSPLPTSTEAFF; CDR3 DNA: TGCGCCAGCAGCCCCCTGCCTACCTCCACTGAAGCTTTCTTT
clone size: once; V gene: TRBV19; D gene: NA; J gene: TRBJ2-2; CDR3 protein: CASSRPYPAGELFF; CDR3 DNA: TGTGCCAGTAGTAGGCCTTACCCCGCCGGGGAGCTGTTTTTT
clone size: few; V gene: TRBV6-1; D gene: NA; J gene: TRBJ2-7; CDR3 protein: CASSEGQGRGYEQYF; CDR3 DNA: TGTGCCAGCAGTGAAGGGCAGGGAAGGGGATACGAGCAGTACTTC
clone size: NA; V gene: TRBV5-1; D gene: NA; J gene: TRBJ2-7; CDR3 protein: CASSPGPQPHYEQYF; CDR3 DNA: TGCGCCAGCAGCCCTGGGCCCCAACCCCACTACGAGCAGTACTTC
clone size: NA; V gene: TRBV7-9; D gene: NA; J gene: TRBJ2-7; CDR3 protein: CASSPAPGQGIPYEQYF; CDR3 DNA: TGTGCCAGCAGCCCTGCCCCTGGGCAGGGCATTCCCTACGAGCAGTACTTC
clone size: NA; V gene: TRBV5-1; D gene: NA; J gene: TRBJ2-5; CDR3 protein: CASSVGAIQETQYF; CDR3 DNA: TGCGCCAGCAGCGTTGGCGCGATTCAAGAGACCCAGTACTTC
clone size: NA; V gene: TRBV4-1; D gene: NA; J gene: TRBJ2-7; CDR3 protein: CASSLNSAYEQYF; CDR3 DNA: TGCGCCAGCAGCCTCAACAGCGCCTACGAGCAGTACTTC
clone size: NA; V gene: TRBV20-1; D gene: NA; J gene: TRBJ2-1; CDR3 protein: CSARNENEQFF; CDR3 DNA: TGCAGTGCTAGAAACGAGAATGAGCAGTTCTTC
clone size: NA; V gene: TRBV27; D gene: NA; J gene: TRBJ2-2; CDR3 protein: CASRQGPNTGELFF; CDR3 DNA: TGTGCCAGCAGACAAGGCCCAAACACCGGGGAGCTGTTTTTT
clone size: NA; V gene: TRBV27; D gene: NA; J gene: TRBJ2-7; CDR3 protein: CASSLSGSSYEQYF; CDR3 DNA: TGTGCCAGCAGTTTGAGCGGTAGCTCCTACGAGCAGTACTTC
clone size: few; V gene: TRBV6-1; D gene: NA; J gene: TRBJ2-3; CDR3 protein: CASGTDGDTQYF; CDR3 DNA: TGTGCCAGCGGGACTGATGGGGATACGCAGTATTTT
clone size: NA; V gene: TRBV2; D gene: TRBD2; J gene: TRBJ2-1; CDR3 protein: CASRPISGNYNEQFF; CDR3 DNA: TGTGCCAGCAGACCTATTAGCGGGAACTACAATGAGCAGTTCTTC
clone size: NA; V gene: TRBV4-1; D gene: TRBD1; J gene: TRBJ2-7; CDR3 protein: CASSQGQGADYEQYF; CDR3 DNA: TGCGCCAGCAGCCAAGGACAGGGGGCTGACTACGAGCAGTACTTC
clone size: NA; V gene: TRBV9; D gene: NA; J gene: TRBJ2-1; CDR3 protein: CASSVGDSTYNEQFF; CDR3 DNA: TGTGCCAGCAGCGTAGGAGACAGCACCTACAATGAGCAGTTCTTC
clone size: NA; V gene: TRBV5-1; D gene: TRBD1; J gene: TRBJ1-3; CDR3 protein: CASSLDRGPGNTIYF; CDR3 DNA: TGCGCCAGCAGCTTGGACAGGGGGCCTGGAAACACCATATATTTT
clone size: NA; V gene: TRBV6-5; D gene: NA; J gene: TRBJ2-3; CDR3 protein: CASRAAGTADTQYF; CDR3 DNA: TGTGCCAGCAGAGCGGCCGGGACGGCAGATACGCAGTATTTT
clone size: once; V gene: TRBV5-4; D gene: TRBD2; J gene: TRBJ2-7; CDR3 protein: CASSWGTSGVGQYF; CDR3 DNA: TGTGCCAGCAGCTGGGGGACTAGCGGGGTTGGGCAGTACTTC
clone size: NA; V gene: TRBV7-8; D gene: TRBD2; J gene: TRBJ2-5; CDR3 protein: CASSFLAEGTQYF; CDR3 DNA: TGTGCCAGCAGCTTCCTAGCGGAGGGGACCCAGTACTTC